Below are 24 T cell receptor beta chains sequenced from a single sample in a study of CD8 T cells in ankylosing spondylitis. TCRdb reprocessed the 5' RACE reads via MiXCR and lists one record per CDR3 protein. The sample includes 800,000 to 900,000 distinct CDR3 sequences, about 11% of them seen just once. These receptors lack a known antigen. Regarding the study as a whole: Among TCR beta sequences, a motif of roughly 8 highly homologous variants appeared characteristic of ankylosing spondylitis blood.

Sequenced input: blood, either unsorted or a sorted T cell fraction (not recorded which). Every receptor here comes from a male donor with ankylosing spondylitis.

This clonotype was detected a few times. The rearrangement links TRBV20-1 to TRBJ2-5; D remains ambiguous. There are 11 residues in the CDR3. Germline lookup yields CDR1 DFQATT and CDR2 SNEGSKA (reference sequence). Between the trimmed V and J ends, which lost 3 bases and 7 bases, there was a span of 9 bases. CDR3 in amino acids: CSASVPGTQYF. CDR3 DNA: TGCAGTGCTAGTGTTCCAGGGACCCAGTACTTC.

The rearrangement uses TRBV5-1 and TRBJ1-1, with 8 nucleotides matching TRBD1. Unmatched junction bases numbered 12, after V lost 4 bases and J lost 7 bases. CDR3 length equals 15 residues. CDR1 and CDR2 from the germline V gene are SGHRS and YFSETQ. The CDR3 nucleotides read TGCGCCAGCAGCGGACAGGGACGTGAGATCGGTGAAGCTTTCTTT. Protein product: CASSGQGREIGEAFF.

This clonotype was seen repeatedly, ten times or more. The chain couples TRBV5-5 to TRBJ2-1; TRBD2 aligns across 10 bases. V trimming: 4 bases; J trimming: 5 bases; junction bases outside the gene matches: 9. The CDR3 contains 16 residues. Per the germline V gene, CDR1 is SGHKS and CDR2 is YYEKEE (reference sequence). The CDR3 DNA reads as TGTGCCAGCAGCACACATCAGCGGGAGGGGGACAATGAGCAGTTCTTC. This codes for CASSTHQREGDNEQFF. The full variable domain, its missing parts supplied by reference TRBV5-5 and TRBJ2-1, is DAGVTQSPTHLIKTRGQQVTLRCSPISGHKSVSWYQQVLGQGPQFIFQYYEKEERGRGNFPDRFSARQFPNYSSELNVNALLLGDSALYLCASSTHQREGDNEQFFGPGTRLTVL.

V is TRBV5-6 and J is TRBJ2-2, with D perhaps matching TRBD1 (6 bases). Germline V gene data show CDR1 as SGHDT and CDR2 as YYEEEE. Trimming left V 0 bases short and J 9 bases short, with 15 bases between. This CDR3 has 15 residues. The DNA of the CDR3 is TGTGCCAGCAGCTTGGGGGGGCCAGGGCGTCGGGAGCTGTTTTTT. Translating gives CASSLGGPGRRELFF.

This clonotype was detected a few times. The gene calls are TRBV20-1 and TRBJ1-2; TRBD1 is a possible D gene (6 bases). CDR3 size: 12 residues. V shed 2 bases and J shed 6 bases, with 10 bases lying between them. Germline V gives CDR1 DFQATT, CDR2 SNEGSKA (reference sequence). CDR3 in DNA: TGCAGTGCTAGACACGGGGGGCATGGCTACACCTTC. Translation gives CSARHGGHGYTF.

This clonotype was counted a few times. This chain links TRBV5-1 with TRBJ2-3; 9 nucleotides align to TRBD1. The CDR3 totals 15 residues. CDR1 is SGHRS, CDR2 YFSETQ, per germline. With V trimmed by 4 bases and J by 5 bases, 8 bases remained unmatched. The CDR3 region has the DNA TGCGCCAGCAGCCTCCGGGACAGGGAGGTAGATACGCAGTATTTT. It yields the protein CASSLRDREVDTQYF.

This clonotype occurred a few times. The genes are TRBV12-3 or TRBV12-4 and TRBJ1-2; 9 positions match TRBD1. V trimming: 7 bases; J trimming: 5 bases; junction bases outside the gene matches: 8. This CDR3 contains 14 residues. The CDR3 region has the DNA TGTGCCAGCACCATCGGACAGGGGAGATATGGCTACACCTTC. Its protein product is CASTIGQGRYGYTF.

This clonotype was detected only a few times. The chain is built from TRBV6-2 or TRBV6-3 and TRBJ1-2, with D unresolved. The germline V gene encodes CDR1 MNHEY and CDR2 SVGEGT. The CDR3 length is 12 residues. Trimming shortened V by 7 bases and J by 13 bases, and 19 bases separated the two germline ends. CDR3 residues: CASNPPHLGSTF. DNA of the CDR3: TGTGCCAGCAACCCACCTCACCTTGGATCCACCTTC.

The chain uses TRBV7-8 and TRBJ2-7; TRBD2 matches 7 bases. The CDR3 has 16 residues. V shed 1 base, J shed 10 bases, and the junction held 16 bases outside the gene matches. Germline V lookup: CDR1 SGHVS, CDR2 FQNEAQ. The CDR3 nucleotides are TGTGCCAGCAGCTTAGGCAAGCGGGGCCCGGCTTATCGACAGTACTTC. It yields the protein CASSLGKRGPAYRQYF.

The chain combines TRBV5-1 with TRBJ2-7, with D possibly being TRBD1 or TRBD2 (5 bases each). In germline, CDR1 is SGHRS, CDR2 YFSETQ. Trimming removed 4 bases at V and 2 bases at J, with 16 bases between. The CDR3 runs to 15 residues. The CDR3 bases are TGCGCCAGCAGCCCGGGACCTTTGGGAACCTACGAGCAGTACTTC. Its protein product is CASSPGPLGTYEQYF.

This clonotype was detected only a few times. The chain has TRBV11-3 and TRBJ1-1, with D possibly being TRBD1 (6 bases). Trimming cost V 5 bases and J 4 bases, with 17 bases left between them. The CDR3 runs to 15 residues. Germline V gene lookup returns CDR1 SGHNT and CDR2 YENEEA. The CDR3 sequence is CASSRAQGRGTEAFF. CDR3 DNA: TGTGCCAGCAGCCGAGCACAGGGAAGGGGCACTGAAGCTTTCTTT.

In its sample, this clonotype was seen a few times. The CDR3 DNA reads TGCAGTGCTAGTATGTACACCAAGGAGTACTTC. Translation gives CSASMYTKEYF. The rearrangement links TRBV20-1 to TRBJ2-7; unclear D gene. V lost 3 bases and J 11 bases, leaving 14 bases between the germline ends. The CDR3 has 11 residues. The germline V gene encodes CDR1 DFQATT and CDR2 SNEGSKA (reference sequence).

The table lists this clonotype with many counts. The chain combines TRBV12-3 or TRBV12-4 with TRBJ1-2; no clear D. The CDR3 totals 14 residues. Trimming left V 4 bases short and J 4 bases short, with 13 bases between. The CDR3 protein is CASSYGPPTYGYTF. For the CDR3, the DNA is TGTGCCAGCAGTTACGGGCCTCCCACCTATGGCTACACCTTC.

In its sample, this clonotype was seen a few times. V gene TRBV12-3 or TRBV12-4 combines with J gene TRBJ2-3; TRBD2 agrees at 8 bases. Trimming cost V 8 bases and J 0 bases; bases outside gene matches: 10. The CDR3 has 16 amino acids. The CDR3 DNA follows: TGTGCCAGCTCAGACCGCGGGGGGACTAGCACAGATACGCAGTATTTT. It specifies CASSDRGGTSTDTQYF.

This clonotype was counted only a few times. The V and J genes are TRBV7-3 and TRBJ1-1; the match to TRBD1 covers 9 bases. The CDR3 covers 13 residues. V shed 2 bases and J 7 bases; nucleotides not matched to a gene: 2. The germline CDR1 and CDR2 sequences are SGHTA and FQGTGA. CDR3 sequence reads: CASSLGQGYEAFF. In nucleotides, the CDR3 is TGTGCCAGCAGCTTAGGACAGGGGTATGAAGCTTTCTTT.

The V and J genes are TRBV7-3 and TRBJ1-4; D is unclear. Per the germline V gene, CDR1 is SGHTA and CDR2 is FQGTGA. V was pared by 5 bases and J by 6 bases, with 13 bases between. This CDR3 has 14 amino acids. CDR3 residues: CASSLSGFDEKLFF. CDR3 nucleotides: TGTGCCAGCAGCCTGAGCGGTTTCGATGAAAAACTGTTTTTT. The full variable domain, its missing parts supplied by reference TRBV7-3 and TRBJ1-4, is GAGVSQTPSNKVTEKGKYVELRCDPISGHTALYWYRQSLGQGPEFLIYFQGTGAADDSGLPNDRFFAVRPEGSVSTLKIQRTERGDSAVYLCASSLSGFDEKLFFGSGTQLSVL.

This clonotype was seen a few times. This chain connects TRBV7-2 to TRBJ1-3, with D tentatively TRBD1 (5 bases). V was trimmed by 5 bases and J by 7 bases, leaving 18 bases between them. This CDR3 has 15 amino acids. Germline CDR1 SGHTA, CDR2 FQGNSA. The chain's CDR3 is CASSASGPKGNTIYF. The CDR3 bases are TGTGCCAGCAGCGCGTCAGGGCCGAAGGGGAACACCATATATTTT.

This clonotype was recorded a few times. This rearrangement joins TRBV12-3 or TRBV12-4 to TRBJ2-3; 8 bases fit TRBD2. This CDR3 is 18 amino acids long. V gave up 3 bases and J gave up 1 base; unmatched junction bases: 12. The CDR3 DNA reads TGTGCCAGCAGTTTCTCAAGCGGGGGAGGGCCGGGCACAGATACGCAGTATTTT. It is translated as CASSFSSGGGPGTDTQYF.

The chain has TRBV24-1 and TRBJ2-5, with TRBD1 identical over 7 bases. From germline, CDR1 is KGHDR and CDR2 SFDVKD. V trimming: 4 bases; J trimming: 5 bases; junction bases outside the gene matches: 12. This CDR3 spans 16 amino acids. The CDR3 reads CATSDPRQGDSETQYF. In nucleotides, the CDR3 is TGTGCCACCAGTGACCCCCGACAGGGTGACTCGGAGACCCAGTACTTC.

The chain uses TRBV20-1 and TRBJ1-4, with a tentative D call TRBD1 (6 bases). Trimming took off 6 bases at V and 6 bases at J, with 20 bases between the two ends. The CDR3 runs 15 residues. In germline, CDR1 is DFQATT, CDR2 SNEGSKA (reference sequence). The CDR3 coding sequence is TGCAGTGCCCAAGGACGGGGGGGCGGGTATGAAAAACTGTTTTTT. Amino acids: CSAQGRGGGYEKLFF.

This clonotype was recorded many times. The chain recombines TRBV12-3 or TRBV12-4 with TRBJ1-1, with D possibly TRBD1 on 5 matching bases. The CDR3 contains 13 residues. The V end lost 6 bases, the J end lost 3 bases, and 11 bases lay between the germline ends. CDR3 amino acids: CASSLRGDTEAFF. CDR3 nucleotides: TGTGCCAGCAGCTTAAGAGGGGACACTGAAGCTTTCTTT.

In its sample, this clonotype was seen a few times. This rearrangement joins TRBV10-3 to TRBJ2-1; D remains unclear. Per the germline V gene, CDR1 is ENHRY and CDR2 is SYGVKD. This CDR3 is 15 amino acids long. The V and J ends lost 6 bases and 0 bases respectively, with 12 bases between them. The chain's CDR3 is CAIRDTTSSYNEQFF. CDR3 in DNA: TGTGCCATCAGAGACACAACCAGCTCCTACAATGAGCAGTTCTTC.

The rearrangement uses TRBV6-5 and TRBJ2-1; 9 nucleotides agree with TRBD2. Trimming took 2 bases from V and 7 from J; bases not matched to a gene: 9. The CDR3 runs to 16 residues. Per the germline V gene, CDR1 is MNHEY and CDR2 is SVGAGI. The CDR3 sequence is CASSYRGRAIENEQFF. CDR3 DNA: TGTGCCAGCAGTTACCGCGGGAGGGCCATAGAGAATGAGCAGTTCTTC.

The genes are TRBV12-3 or TRBV12-4 and TRBJ2-3; the D is unclear. This CDR3 region has 12 residues. V was pared by 5 bases and J by 2 bases, with 5 bases between. The CDR3: CASSMYTDTQYF. DNA for the CDR3: TGTGCCAGCAGTATGTACACAGATACGCAGTATTTT.